This TCR beta chain was obtained from a study of cytomegalovirus exposure and HLA in healthy donors. Study-wide context: Out of around 360 genotyped donors, approximately 84% belonged to the Caucasian-associated ancestry cluster. Overall study results and limits: Among TCR beta chains, those listed as cytomegalovirus-associated numbered over 150.

A remark on this clone: Its antigen is unknown.

PCR was performed using 60 Vbeta and 13 Jbeta primers. In the authors' methods: In a later analysis, of around 85 million unique beta chains, roughly 10 million appeared in at least two donors. Data came from immunoSEQ multiplex PCR; TCRdb stores just in-frame clones and leaves some out. V and J calls and clone size are those listed in that table; D and trimming were worked out from the DNA. Of about 170,000 clones listed, around 83% were seen once; the top ten hold over 2.5%. Germline CDR1 and CDR2: MNHEY and SVGAGI. The J segment lost 6 bases and the V segment lost 0 bases, leaving 8 bases of the junction unmatched. This CDR3 region has 16 residues.

This receptor was taken from a man aged 30-40 years in good health and CMV-seropositive. The V call is TRBV6-5, the J call TRBJ1-2; TRBD1 matches at 9 bases. The source material was PBMCs. The CDR3 nucleotides read TGTGCCAGCAGTTACTCCCTTTCGGGACAGGGACATGGCTACACCTTC. Its protein is CASSYSLSGQGHGYTF.